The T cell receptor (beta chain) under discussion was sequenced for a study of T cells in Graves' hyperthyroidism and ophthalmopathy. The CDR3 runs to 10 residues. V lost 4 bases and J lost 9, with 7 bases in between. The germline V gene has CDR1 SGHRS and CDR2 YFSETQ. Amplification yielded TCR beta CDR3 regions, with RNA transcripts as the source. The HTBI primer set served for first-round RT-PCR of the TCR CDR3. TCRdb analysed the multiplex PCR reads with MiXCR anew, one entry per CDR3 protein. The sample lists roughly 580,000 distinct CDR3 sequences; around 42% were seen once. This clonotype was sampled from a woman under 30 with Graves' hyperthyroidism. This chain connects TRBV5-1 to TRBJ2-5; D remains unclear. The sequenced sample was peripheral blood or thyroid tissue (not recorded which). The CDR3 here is CASSRSAQYF. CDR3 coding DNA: TGCGCCAGCAGCAGGAGCGCCCAGTACTTC. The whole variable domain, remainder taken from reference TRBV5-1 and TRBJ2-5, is KAGVTQTPRYLIKTRGQQVTLSCSPISGHRSVSWYQQTPGQGLQFLFEYFSETQRNKGNFPGRFSGRQFSNSRSEMNVSTLELGDSALYLCASSRSAQYFGPGTRLLVL.